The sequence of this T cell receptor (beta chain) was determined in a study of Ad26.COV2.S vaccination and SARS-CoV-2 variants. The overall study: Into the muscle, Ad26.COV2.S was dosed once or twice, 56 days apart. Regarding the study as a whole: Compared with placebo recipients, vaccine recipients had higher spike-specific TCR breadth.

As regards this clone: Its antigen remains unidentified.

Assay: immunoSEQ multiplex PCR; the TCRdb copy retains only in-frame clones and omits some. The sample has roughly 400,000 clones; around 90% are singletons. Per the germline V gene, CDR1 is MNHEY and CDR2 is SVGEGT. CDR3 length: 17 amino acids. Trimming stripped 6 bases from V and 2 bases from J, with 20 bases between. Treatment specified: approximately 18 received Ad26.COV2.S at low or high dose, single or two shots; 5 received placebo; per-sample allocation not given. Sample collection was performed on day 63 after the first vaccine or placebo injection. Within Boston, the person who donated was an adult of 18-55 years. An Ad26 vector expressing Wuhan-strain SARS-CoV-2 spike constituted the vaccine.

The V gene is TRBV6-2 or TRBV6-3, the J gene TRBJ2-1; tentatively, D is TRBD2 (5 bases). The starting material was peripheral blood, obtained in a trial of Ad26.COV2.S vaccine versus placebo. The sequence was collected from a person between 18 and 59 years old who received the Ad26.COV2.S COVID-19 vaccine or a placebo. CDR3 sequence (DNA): TGTGCCAGCAGCAGGCCCCCGAGGGAAACGGCCTACAATGAGCAGTTCTTC. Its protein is CASSRPPRETAYNEQFF.